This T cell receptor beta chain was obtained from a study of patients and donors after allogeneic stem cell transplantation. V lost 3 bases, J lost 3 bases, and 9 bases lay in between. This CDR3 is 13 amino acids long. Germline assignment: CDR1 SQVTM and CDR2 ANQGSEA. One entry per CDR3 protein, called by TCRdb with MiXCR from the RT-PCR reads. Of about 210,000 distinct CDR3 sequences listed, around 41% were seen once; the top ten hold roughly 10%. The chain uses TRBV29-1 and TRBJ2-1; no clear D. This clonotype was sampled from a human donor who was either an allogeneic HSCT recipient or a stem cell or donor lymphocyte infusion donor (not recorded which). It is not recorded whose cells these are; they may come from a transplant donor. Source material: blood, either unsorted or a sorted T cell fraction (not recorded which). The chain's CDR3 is CSVDTRSYNEQFF. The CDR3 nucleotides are TGCAGCGTTGATACTCGCAGCTACAATGAGCAGTTCTTC.